This T cell receptor (beta chain) derives from a study of CD8 T cells in Susac syndrome. With random hexamers, roughly 0.5 to 1 ug RNA was reverse transcribed. Across 54 Vbeta and 13 Jbeta, TCR beta CDR3 was amplified with immunoSEQ multiplex PCR. TCRdb re-called the immunoSEQ multiplex PCR reads through MiXCR, storing one row per CDR3 protein. This table has roughly 140,000 distinct CDR3 sequences, 95% appearing once. CD8+ and CD4+ T cells circulating in blood were sequenced for TCR beta. TEMRA cells were FACS-enriched, and CD8+ and CD4+ T cells were isolated negatively. The CDR3 spans 14 residues. Germline V gene sequence: CDR1 GTSNPN, CDR2 SVGIG (reference sequence). V lost 3 bases and J lost 10, with 19 bases in between.

The sequenced sample consisted of CD8+ T cells from PBMCs. The chain couples TRBV30 to TRBJ2-1; TRBD1 or TRBD2 may be the D gene (5 bases each). The TCR originated in a human donor with multiple sclerosis. The CDR3 sequence: CAWRGVRGKVEQFF. The CDR3 DNA reads TGTGCCTGGAGGGGGGTGAGAGGGAAGGTCGAGCAGTTCTTC.